The 20 T cell receptor beta chains reported below all come from one sample, sequenced in a study of blood T cell repertoires in COVID-19. Only in-frame clones appear in the TCRdb table, and some are missing; sequencing was by immunoSEQ multiplex PCR. The table records more than 95,000 clones, 90% of them present only once. Sequenced material: peripheral blood. Receptors originate from a human donor with active COVID-19. The donor label of this sample is uncertain.

As for this clone: Other DNA variants within this sample encode the same CDR3. The rearrangement uses TRBV20-1 and TRBJ2-7; no clear D gene. CDR1 is DFQATT, CDR2 SNEGSKA, per germline (reference sequence). The CDR3 sequence is 11 residues long. V was pared by 1 base and J by 4 bases, with 5 bases between. Written as DNA, the CDR3 is TGCAGTGCTAGAGGGGCTTACGAGCAGTACTTC. This translates into CSARGAYEQYF.

The gene calls are TRBV5-6 and TRBJ2-3; TRBD2 aligns across 9 bases. Unmatched junction bases numbered 12, after V lost 4 bases and J lost 3 bases. Germline CDR1 SGHDT, CDR2 YYEEEE. This CDR3 has 17 amino acids. The CDR3 spells CASSQPRLAATTDTQYF. The CDR3 bases are TGTGCCAGCAGCCAACCCCGACTAGCGGCAACGACAGATACGCAGTATTTT.

The rearrangement joins TRBV5-1 to TRBJ2-5; 7 bases map to TRBD2. The CDR3 runs to 16 residues. Germline CDR1 and CDR2: SGHRS and YFSETQ. The junction had 9 bases not matched to a gene; V was cut back by 0 bases and J by 4 bases. The DNA of the CDR3 is TGCGCCAGCAGCTTGGTTTCTGCGGGGGTCGGAGAGACCCAGTACTTC. The encoded protein is CASSLVSAGVGETQYF.

The chain carries TRBV14 and TRBJ2-7, with 8 bases identical to TRBD1. CDR3 size: 15 residues. The V gene's germline CDR1 is SGHDN and CDR2 FVKESK. The V gene end was trimmed by 1 base and the J gene end by 1 base; junction bases not matched to a gene: 3. The CDR3: CASSQVRTGSYEQYF. The CDR3 DNA reads TGTGCCAGCAGCCAAGTCCGGACAGGGTCCTACGAGCAGTACTTC.

This clone was counted a single time. The J gene is TRBJ1-1, the V gene TRBV7-2; TRBD1 agrees at 8 bases. This CDR3 spans 17 amino acids. J gave up 0 bases and V 5 bases, and 11 bases lay outside the gene matches. Germline CDR1 is SGHTA and CDR2 is FQGNSA. In nucleotides, the CDR3 is TGTGCCAGCAGCAAGGACAGGGTAGCTATCATGAACACTGAAGCTTTCTTT. Its protein is CASSKDRVAIMNTEAFF.

The gene calls are TRBV4-2 and TRBJ1-1; D not certain. Germline loops: CDR1 LGHNA, CDR2 YNFKEQ. V was shortened by 0 bases and J by 2 bases, with 7 bases between the two germline ends. The CDR3 is 14 residues long. Written as DNA, the CDR3 is TGTGCCAGCAGCCAAGAAGTCAGAAACACTGAAGCTTTCTTT. Residues: CASSQEVRNTEAFF.

This sequence joins TRBV3-1 (or the pseudogene TRBV3-2) and TRBJ2-7, with a weak D call TRBD1 (5 bases). V was cut by 0 bases and J by 5 bases, with 14 bases left in between. CDR1 LGHDT and CDR2 YNNKEL come from the germline V gene (reference sequence). The CDR3 length is 15 residues. The DNA of the CDR3 is TGTGCCAGCAGCCAAGAGGTGAAGGGGAAAAACGAGCAGTACTTC. Its protein product is CASSQEVKGKNEQYF.

The chain joins TRBV4-1 to TRBJ2-1; 10 bases map to TRBD1. Losses at the gene ends were 2 bases for V and 10 bases for J; bases not matched to a gene: 14. The CDR3 contains 17 residues. CDR1 is MGHRA, CDR2 YSYEKL, per germline. CDR3 in DNA: TGCGCCAGCAGCCAAAAAACGACAGGGGGCGGTATAGGCGAGCAGTTCTTC. Translation: CASSQKTTGGGIGEQFF.

This sequence joins TRBV7-2 and TRBJ1-2; D perhaps matches TRBD1 (5 bases). Germline CDR1 and CDR2: SGHTA and FQGNSA. CDR3 length: 14 amino acids. V lost 1 base to trimming and J lost 6 bases, with 12 bases between them. The CDR3 bases are TGTGCCAGCAGCTTAGGAGTCAGGGTGGATGGCTACACCTTC. Its protein is CASSLGVRVDGYTF.

This clone was recorded a few times. The gene calls are TRBV28 and TRBJ2-1, with D perhaps TRBD1 (5 bases). This CDR3 has 15 amino acids. Germline CDR1 is MDHEN and CDR2 is SYDVKM. Trimming stripped 6 bases from V and 7 bases from J, with 19 bases between. The CDR3 nucleotides read TGTGCCAGCAGGATACAGGTAGATGGGCTTAATGAGCAGTTCTTC. Amino acid sequence: CASRIQVDGLNEQFF.

The chain has TRBV3-1 (or the pseudogene TRBV3-2) and TRBJ2-3; 8 positions agree with TRBD2. The CDR3 has 15 amino acids. Trimming at V came to 5 bases and at J to 0 bases, leaving 4 bases not matched to a gene. The germline gives CDR1 LGHDT, CDR2 YNNKEL (reference sequence). This CDR3 is CASSGKRGSTDTQYF. The CDR3 DNA follows: TGTGCCAGCAGCGGTAAGCGGGGGAGCACAGATACGCAGTATTTT.

V gene TRBV14 combines with J gene TRBJ2-1; TRBD2 might be the D (6 bases). V was cut by 1 base and J by 3 bases, with 10 bases left in between. Germline CDR1 reads SGHDN; CDR2 reads FVKESK. This CDR3 contains 15 residues. The CDR3 sequence is CASSQVYGGYNEQFF. CDR3 nucleotide sequence: TGTGCCAGCAGCCAAGTTTACGGGGGCTACAATGAGCAGTTCTTC.

The J gene is TRBJ2-1, the V gene TRBV10-3; 12 bases line up with TRBD2. V gave up 5 bases and J gave up 7 bases; unmatched junction bases: 9. The length of the CDR3 is 16 residues. CDR1 ENHRY and CDR2 SYGVKD come from the germline V gene. This chain's CDR3 is CAISSSGGVVTNEQFF. Here the CDR3 DNA reads TGTGCCATCAGTTCTAGCGGGGGGGTGGTTACGAATGAGCAGTTCTTC.

This clone was seen once. V usage is TRBV7-2 and J usage is TRBJ1-1; TRBD1 is a possible D gene (6 bases). Germline V gives CDR1 SGHTA, CDR2 FQGNSA. V was cut by 8 bases and J by 5 bases, with 24 bases left in between. The CDR3 totals 16 residues. This chain's CDR3 is CASSPGVGVGGTEAFF. The CDR3, as DNA: TGTGCCAGCTCTCCCGGCGTCGGGGTAGGGGGAACTGAAGCTTTCTTT.

CDR3 loop: CASSLGSGVNEKLFF. CDR3 nucleotide sequence: TGTGCCAGCAGCTTAGGTTCGGGGGTTAATGAAAAACTGTTTTTT. This sequence joins TRBV7-8 and TRBJ1-4; the D gene is possibly TRBD1 (5 bases). The CDR3 totals 15 residues. Germline CDR1 and CDR2: SGHVS and FQNEAQ. The V and J ends lost 1 base and 4 bases respectively, with 10 bases between them.

The chain carries TRBV7-2 and TRBJ2-1, with TRBD2 matching over 11 bases. V shed 1 base, J shed 6 bases, and the junction held 11 bases outside the gene matches. Germline CDR1 SGHTA, CDR2 FQGNSA. The CDR3 is 18 amino acids. CDR3 sequence reads: CASSLVALRLAGPNEQFF. The CDR3 region has the DNA TGTGCCAGCAGCTTAGTAGCCCTCCGACTAGCGGGGCCCAATGAGCAGTTCTTC.

The rearrangement uses TRBV5-4 and TRBJ1-1; 7 bases line up with TRBD1. This CDR3 has 16 amino acids. Germline loops: CDR1 SGHNT, CDR2 YYREEE (reference sequence). Germline trimming cut 3 bases from V and 7 bases from J; bases unmatched to any gene: 15. The chain's CDR3 is CASSSNYRGAGREAFF. The CDR3 bases are TGTGCCAGCAGCTCCAACTACAGGGGCGCGGGCCGTGAAGCTTTCTTT.

The V call is TRBV27, the J call TRBJ1-4, with TRBD1 identical over 9 bases. Losses at the gene ends were 3 bases for V and 10 bases for J; bases not matched to a gene: 9. The CDR3 covers 15 residues. Looked up from germline, CDR1 is MNHEY and CDR2 is SMNVEV (reference sequence). The CDR3 bases are TGTGCCAGCAGTTTCTTCGGGACAGGGTCCCGAAAACTGTTTTTT. Its translation is CASSFFGTGSRKLFF. The full variable domain, completed using reference TRBV27 and TRBJ1-4, is EAQVTQNPRYLITVTGKKLTVTCSQNMNHEYMSWYRQDPGLGLRQIYYSMNVEVTDKGDVPEGYKVSRKEKRNFPLILESPSPNQTSLYFCASSFFGTGSRKLFFGSGTQLSVL.

This rearrangement joins TRBV7-2 to TRBJ2-7, with D possibly matching TRBD2 (6 bases). Per germline, CDR1 SGHTA and CDR2 FQGNSA. This CDR3 has 14 residues. The germline V and J ends were trimmed by 0 bases and 2 bases, with 8 bases remaining between them. The CDR3 coding sequence is TGTGCCAGCAGCTTAGCGGGGGGACCCTACGAGCAGTACTTC. Amino acids: CASSLAGGPYEQYF.

The chain combines TRBV2 with TRBJ1-1, with D possibly matching TRBD1 (5 bases). The CDR3 is 12 residues long. Germline values: CDR1 SNHLY, CDR2 FYNNEI. Trimming removed 6 bases at V and 1 base at J, with 6 bases between. CDR3 in amino acids: CASSTGNTEAFF. The CDR3 bases are TGTGCCAGCAGCACAGGGAACACTGAAGCTTTCTTT.